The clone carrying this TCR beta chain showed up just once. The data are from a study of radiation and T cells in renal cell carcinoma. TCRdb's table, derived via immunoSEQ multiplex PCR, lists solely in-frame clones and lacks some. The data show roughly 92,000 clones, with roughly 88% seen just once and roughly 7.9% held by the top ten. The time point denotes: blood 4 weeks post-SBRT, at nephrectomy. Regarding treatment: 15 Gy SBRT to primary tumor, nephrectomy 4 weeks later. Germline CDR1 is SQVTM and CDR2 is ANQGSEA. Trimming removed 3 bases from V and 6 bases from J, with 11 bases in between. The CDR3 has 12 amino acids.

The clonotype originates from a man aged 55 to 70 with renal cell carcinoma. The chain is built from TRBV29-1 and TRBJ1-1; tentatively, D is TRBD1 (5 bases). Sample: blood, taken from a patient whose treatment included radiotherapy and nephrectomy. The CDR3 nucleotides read TGCAGCGTTGACCCGGCGGGGGCTGAAGCTTTCTTT. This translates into CSVDPAGAEAFF.